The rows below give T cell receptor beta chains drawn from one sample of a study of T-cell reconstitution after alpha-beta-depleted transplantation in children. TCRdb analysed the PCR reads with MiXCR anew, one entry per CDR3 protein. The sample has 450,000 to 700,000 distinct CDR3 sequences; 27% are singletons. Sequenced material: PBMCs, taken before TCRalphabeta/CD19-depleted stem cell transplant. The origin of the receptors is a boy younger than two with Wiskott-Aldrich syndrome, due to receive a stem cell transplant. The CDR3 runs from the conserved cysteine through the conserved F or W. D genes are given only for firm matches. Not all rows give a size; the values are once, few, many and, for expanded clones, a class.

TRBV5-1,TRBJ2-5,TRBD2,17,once,TGCGCCAGCAGCTTGGATTCTAGCGGGAGTGGAATGGAGACCCAGTACTTC,CASSLDSSGSGMETQYF
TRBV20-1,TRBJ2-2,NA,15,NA,TGCAGTGCTAGAGTCCTTACAAGGAACACCGGGGAGCTGTTTTTT,CSARVLTRNTGELFF
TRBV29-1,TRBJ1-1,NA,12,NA,TGCAGCGCCCAGGAAACGAACACTGAAGCTTTCTTT,CSAQETNTEAFF
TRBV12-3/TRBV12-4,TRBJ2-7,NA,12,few,TGTTCCAGCAGTTTAAGGCCTAACGAGCAGTACTTC,CSSSLRPNEQYF
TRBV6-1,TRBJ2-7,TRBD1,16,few,TGTGCCAGCAGTATTTGGACAGGGGGCTCTGGCGACGAGCAGTACTTC,CASSIWTGGSGDEQYF
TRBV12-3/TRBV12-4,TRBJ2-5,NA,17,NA,TGTGCCAGCAGTTTGGGCGTGGGGGTAGCGGCGCAAGAGACCCAGTACTTC,CASSLGVGVAAQETQYF
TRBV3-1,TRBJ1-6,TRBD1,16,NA,TGTGCCAGCAGCCACGGGGGACAGGGACCAAATTCACCCCTCCACTTT,CASSHGGQGPNSPLHF
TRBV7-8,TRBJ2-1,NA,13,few,TGTGCCAGCAGTCATAGAACAATCAATGAGCAGTTCTTC,CASSHRTINEQFF
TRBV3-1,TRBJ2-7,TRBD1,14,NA,TGTGCCAGCAGTAGACAGGGGGCTTTTTACGAGCAGTACTTC,CASSRQGAFYEQYF
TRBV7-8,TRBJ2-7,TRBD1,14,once,TGTGCCAGCAGCGAAGACAGGGGGAGCTACGAGCAGTACTTC,CASSEDRGSYEQYF
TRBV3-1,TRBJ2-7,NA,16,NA,TGTGCCAGCAGCGACTTGACGCGAGGGGTACTGTACGAGCAGTACTTC,CASSDLTRGVLYEQYF
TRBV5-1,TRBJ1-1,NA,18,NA,TGCGCCAGCAGCTTGGAGGGTCAGGGCTATATCAGGAGCACTGAAGCTTTCTTT,CASSLEGQGYIRSTEAFF
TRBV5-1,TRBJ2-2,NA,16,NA,TGCGCCAGCAGCGGGCGGGGGCCGGGGAACACCGGGGAGCTGTTTTTT,CASSGRGPGNTGELFF
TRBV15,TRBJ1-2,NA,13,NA,TGTGCCACCAGCAGCTCGCAGGGAAATGGCTACACCTTC,CATSSSQGNGYTF
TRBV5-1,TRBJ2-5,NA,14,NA,TGCGCCAGCAGCTTGGGAGTCAGGGAGGAGACCCAGTACTTC,CASSLGVREETQYF
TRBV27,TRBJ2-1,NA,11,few,TGTGCCAGCAGTTTGGGGGCAACGCAGTTCTTC,CASSLGATQFF
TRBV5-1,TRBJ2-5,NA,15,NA,TGCGCCAGCAGCATATCCCGGACGTCTGAAGAGACCCAGTACTTC,CASSISRTSEETQYF
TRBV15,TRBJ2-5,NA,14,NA,TGTGCCACCAGCAGAGATGCGGAACAAGAGACCCAGTACTTC,CATSRDAEQETQYF
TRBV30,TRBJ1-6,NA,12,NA,TGTGCCTGGACCCCGGGGTATTCACCCCTCCACTTT,CAWTPGYSPLHF
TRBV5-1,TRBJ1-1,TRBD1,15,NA,TGCGCCAGCAGCTTGTTGCCGACAGGGTTAACTGAAGCTTTCTTT,CASSLLPTGLTEAFF
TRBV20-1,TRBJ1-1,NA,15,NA,TGCAGTGCTAGGGAGGATTTCAGGGCTAACACTGAAGCTTTCTTT,CSAREDFRANTEAFF
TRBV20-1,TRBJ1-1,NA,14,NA,TGCAGTGCTAGACCCACAGGGTTGAACACTGAAGCTTTCTTT,CSARPTGLNTEAFF
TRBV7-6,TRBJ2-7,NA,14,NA,TGTGCCAGCAGCCCCCGGGACTTCTCCTACGAGCAGTACTTC,CASSPRDFSYEQYF
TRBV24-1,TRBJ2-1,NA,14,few,TGTGCCACCAGTGACCCCAGGGTTAGCGATGAGCAGTTCTTC,CATSDPRVSDEQFF
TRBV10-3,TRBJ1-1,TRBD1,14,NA,TGTGCCATCCACGGGACAGGGGGTAATACTGAAGCTTTCTTT,CAIHGTGGNTEAFF
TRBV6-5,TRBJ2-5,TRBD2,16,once,TGTGCCAGCAGTTGGGGGACTAGCGCTACCCAAGAGACCCAGTACTTC,CASSWGTSATQETQYF
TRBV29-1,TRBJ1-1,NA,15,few,TGCAGCGTTGAAAGGGGGGGGGCCGGGGACACTGAAGCTTTCTTT,CSVERGGAGDTEAFF
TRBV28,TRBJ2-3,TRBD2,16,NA,TGTGCCAGAGGAAATAGCGGGAGTTTTGGCACAGATACGCAGTATTTT,CARGNSGSFGTDTQYF
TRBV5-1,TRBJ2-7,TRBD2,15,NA,TGCGCCAGCAGCTTAAGCGGGAGTAGGTGCTACGAGCAGTACTTC,CASSLSGSRCYEQYF
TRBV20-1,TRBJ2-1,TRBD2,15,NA,TGCAGTGCTAGAGTACGCGGGAGGGTTGTCAATGAGCAGTTCTTC,CSARVRGRVVNEQFF
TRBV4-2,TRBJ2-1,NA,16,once,TGTGCCAGCAGCCAAGATTGGGGGTTTGGCTACAATGAGCAGTTCTTC,CASSQDWGFGYNEQFF
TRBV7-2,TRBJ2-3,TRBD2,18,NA,TGTGCCAGCAGCTTGCGACTAGCGGGAGGGCCAAACACAGATACGCAGTATTTT,CASSLRLAGGPNTDTQYF
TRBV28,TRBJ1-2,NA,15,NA,TGTGCCAGCAGTCCTCAGCAGGGGCGGGACTATGGCTACACCTTC,CASSPQQGRDYGYTF
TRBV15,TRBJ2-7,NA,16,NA,TGTGCCACCAGCAGAGATGTGGGGAATACGGGCTACGAGCAGTACTTC,CATSRDVGNTGYEQYF
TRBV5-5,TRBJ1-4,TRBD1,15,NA,TGTGCCAGCAGCCCGGAGACAGGGAGGAGGGAAAAACTGTTTTTT,CASSPETGRREKLFF
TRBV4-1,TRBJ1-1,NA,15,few,TGCGCCAGCAGCCAAGAGGTTGTGTTGAACACTGAAGCTTTCTTT,CASSQEVVLNTEAFF
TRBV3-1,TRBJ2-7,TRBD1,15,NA,TGTGCCACCAGCCAGAGAGGGGGCCCCTCCTACGAGCAGTACTTC,CATSQRGGPSYEQYF
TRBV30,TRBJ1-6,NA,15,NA,TGTGCCTGGAGCTCAGGGGTGTCGGGGAATTCACCCCTCCACTTT,CAWSSGVSGNSPLHF
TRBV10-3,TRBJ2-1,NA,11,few,TGTGCCATCACCGATAGCGGAGAGCAGTTCTTC,CAITDSGEQFF
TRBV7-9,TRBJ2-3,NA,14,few,TGTGCCAGCAGCTTAGCGCACTCTCAAGATACGCAGTATTTT,CASSLAHSQDTQYF
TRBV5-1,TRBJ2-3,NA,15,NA,TGCGCCAGCAGCTTGGTTTCAGGGTGGGCAGATACGCAGTATTTT,CASSLVSGWADTQYF
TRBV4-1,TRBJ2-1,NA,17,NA,TGCGCCAGCAGCCAAGAGCCGGGACTCTTTGGGGAGAATGAGCAGTTCTTC,CASSQEPGLFGENEQFF
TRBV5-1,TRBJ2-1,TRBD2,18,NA,TGCGCCAGCAGCAACTTATTACTAGCGGGCACCTCGGTCACTGAGCAGTTCTTC,CASSNLLLAGTSVTEQFF
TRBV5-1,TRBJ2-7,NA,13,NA,TGCGCCAGCAGTTTCTCCCCAGGGTACGAGCAGTACTTC,CASSFSPGYEQYF
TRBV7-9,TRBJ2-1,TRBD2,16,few,TGTGCCAGCAGCGCCCGACTAGCGGGAAGGTTCAATGAGCAGTTCTTC,CASSARLAGRFNEQFF
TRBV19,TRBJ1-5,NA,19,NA,TGTGCCAGTAGTATGAACGGACTCCGGGCTGGCTATAGCAATCAGCCCCAGCATTTT,CASSMNGLRAGYSNQPQHF
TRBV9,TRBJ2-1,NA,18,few,TGTGCCAGCAGCGTAGCGTCACTAGCCTTAGATACCTACAATGAGCAGTTCTTC,CASSVASLALDTYNEQFF
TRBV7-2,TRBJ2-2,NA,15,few,TGTGCCAGCAGAACGACAGGTGCGAACACCGGGGAGCTGTTTTTT,CASRTTGANTGELFF
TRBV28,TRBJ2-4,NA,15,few,TGTGCCAGCAGTTTAAGGGGGAGGTCCAAAAACATTCAGTACTTC,CASSLRGRSKNIQYF
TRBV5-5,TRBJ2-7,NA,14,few,TGTGCCAGCAGCTTGAATCTCCTAGGTTACGAGCAGTACTTC,CASSLNLLGYEQYF